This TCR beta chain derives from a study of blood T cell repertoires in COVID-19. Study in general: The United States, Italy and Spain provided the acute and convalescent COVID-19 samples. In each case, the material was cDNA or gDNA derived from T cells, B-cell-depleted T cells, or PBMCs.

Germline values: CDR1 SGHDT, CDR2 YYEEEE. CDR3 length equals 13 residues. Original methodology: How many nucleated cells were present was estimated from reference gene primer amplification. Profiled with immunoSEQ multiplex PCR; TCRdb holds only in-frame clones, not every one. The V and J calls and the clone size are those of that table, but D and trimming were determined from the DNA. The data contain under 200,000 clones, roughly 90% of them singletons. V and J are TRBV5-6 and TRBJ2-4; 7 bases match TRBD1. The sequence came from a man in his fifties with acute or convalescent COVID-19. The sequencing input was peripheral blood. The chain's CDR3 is CCRGGQRKNIQYF. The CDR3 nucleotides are TGTTGTCGAGGGGGACAGAGAAAAAACATTCAGTACTTC.